This T cell receptor beta chain originates from a study of T cells after yellow fever vaccination. 5'RACE template switching generated TCR cDNA, adding a universal primer site and UMIs. TCRdb reprocessed the 5' RACE reads via MiXCR and lists one record per CDR3 protein. Altogether 500,000 to 650,000 distinct CDR3 sequences are present, roughly a sixth being singletons, with the ten largest covering roughly 17%. Study findings and constraints: The booster saw the reappearance of most primary-vaccination clones (approximately 97% CD4, 88% CD8). When the response was secondary, it was weaker but reached its peak faster, day 5 versus 15. Contaminants from the bulk population, in the form of abundant clonotypes, could be found in FACS-sorted repertoires.

This clonotype was seen a handful of times. Its antigen is unknown. This TCR was sampled from a man younger than 35 who received the YFV17D yellow fever vaccine. Sequenced material: PBMCs, taken about 5 days after the first yellow fever vaccination.

CDR3 in amino acids: CASSATTSYNEQFF. The CDR3 region has the DNA TGTGCCAGCAGCGCAACTACATCCTACAATGAGCAGTTCTTC. The V and J genes are TRBV9 and TRBJ2-1; D gene unclear. This CDR3 spans 14 amino acids. The V end was cut by 3 bases, the J end by 1 base, with 8 bases between. Germline values: CDR1 SGDLS, CDR2 YYNGEE. The full variable domain, in which reference TRBV9 and TRBJ2-1 provide the parts outside the CDR3, is DSGVTQTPKHLITATGQRVTLRCSPRSGDLSVYWYQQSLDQGLQFLIQYYNGEERAKGNILERFSAQQFPDLHSELNLSSLELGDSALYFCASSATTSYNEQFFGPGTRLTVL.